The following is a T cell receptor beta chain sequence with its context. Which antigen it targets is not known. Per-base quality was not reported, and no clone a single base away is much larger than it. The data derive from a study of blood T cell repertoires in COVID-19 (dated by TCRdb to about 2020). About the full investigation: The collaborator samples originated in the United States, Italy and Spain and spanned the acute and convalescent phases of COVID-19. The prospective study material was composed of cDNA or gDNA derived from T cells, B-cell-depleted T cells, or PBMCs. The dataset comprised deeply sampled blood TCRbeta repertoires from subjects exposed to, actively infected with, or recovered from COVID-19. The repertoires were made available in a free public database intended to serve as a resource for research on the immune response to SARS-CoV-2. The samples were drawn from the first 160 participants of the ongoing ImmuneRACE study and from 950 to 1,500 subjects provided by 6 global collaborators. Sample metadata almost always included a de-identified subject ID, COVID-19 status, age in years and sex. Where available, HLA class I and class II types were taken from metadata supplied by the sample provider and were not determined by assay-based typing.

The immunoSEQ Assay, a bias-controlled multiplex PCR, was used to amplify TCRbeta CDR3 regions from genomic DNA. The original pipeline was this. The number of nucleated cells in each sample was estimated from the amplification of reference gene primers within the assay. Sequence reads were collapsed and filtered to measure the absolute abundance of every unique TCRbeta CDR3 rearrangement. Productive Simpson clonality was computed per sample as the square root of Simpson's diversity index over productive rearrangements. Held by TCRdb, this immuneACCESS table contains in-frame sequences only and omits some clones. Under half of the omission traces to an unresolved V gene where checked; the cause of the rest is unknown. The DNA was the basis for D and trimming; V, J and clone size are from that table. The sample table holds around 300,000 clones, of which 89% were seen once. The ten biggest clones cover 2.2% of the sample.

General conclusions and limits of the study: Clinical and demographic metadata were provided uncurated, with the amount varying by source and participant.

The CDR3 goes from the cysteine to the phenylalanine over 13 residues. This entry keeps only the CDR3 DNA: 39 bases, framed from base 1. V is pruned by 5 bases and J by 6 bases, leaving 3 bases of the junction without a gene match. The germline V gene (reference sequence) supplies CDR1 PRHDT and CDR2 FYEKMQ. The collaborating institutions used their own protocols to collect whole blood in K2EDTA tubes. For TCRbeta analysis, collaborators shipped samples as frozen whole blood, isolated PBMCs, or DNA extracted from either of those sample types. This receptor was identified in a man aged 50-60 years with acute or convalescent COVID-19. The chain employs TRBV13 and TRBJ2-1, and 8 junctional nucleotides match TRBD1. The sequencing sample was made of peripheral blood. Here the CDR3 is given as CASSIGQGNEQFF. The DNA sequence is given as TGTGCCAGCAGCATCGGACAGGGCAATGAGCAGTTCTTC.